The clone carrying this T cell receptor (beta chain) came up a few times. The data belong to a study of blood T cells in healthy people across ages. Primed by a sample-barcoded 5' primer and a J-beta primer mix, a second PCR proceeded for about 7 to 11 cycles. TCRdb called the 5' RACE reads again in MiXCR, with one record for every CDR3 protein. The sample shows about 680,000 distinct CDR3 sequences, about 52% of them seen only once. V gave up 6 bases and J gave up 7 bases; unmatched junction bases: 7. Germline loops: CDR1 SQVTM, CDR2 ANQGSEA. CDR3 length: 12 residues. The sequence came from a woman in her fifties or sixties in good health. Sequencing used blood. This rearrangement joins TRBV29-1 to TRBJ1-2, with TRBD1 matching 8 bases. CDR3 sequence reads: CSVAGQGCGYTF. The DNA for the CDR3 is TGCAGCGTCGCAGGACAGGGCTGTGGCTACACCTTC.